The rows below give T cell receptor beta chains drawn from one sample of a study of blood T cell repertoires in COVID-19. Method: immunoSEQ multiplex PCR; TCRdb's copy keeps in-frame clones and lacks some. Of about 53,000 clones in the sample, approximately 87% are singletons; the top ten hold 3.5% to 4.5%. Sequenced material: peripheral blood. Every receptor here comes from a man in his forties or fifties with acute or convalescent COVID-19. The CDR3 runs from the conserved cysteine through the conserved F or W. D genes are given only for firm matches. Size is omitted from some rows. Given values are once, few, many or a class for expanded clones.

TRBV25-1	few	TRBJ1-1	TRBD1	TGTGCCAGCAGTGGCGGGACAGGGCGAACTGAAGCTTTCTTT	CASSGGTGRTEAFF
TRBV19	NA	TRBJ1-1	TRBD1	TGTGCCAGTAGTAAGACAGGGGTGGAAACTGAAGCTTTCTTT	CASSKTGVETEAFF
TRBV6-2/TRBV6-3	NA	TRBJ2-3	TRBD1	TGTGCCAGTAGCCCTGTTACAGGGGGCGACGCAGATACGCAGTATTTT	CASSPVTGGDADTQYF
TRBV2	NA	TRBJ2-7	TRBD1	TGTGCCAGCACCCCAAGGGGACAGGGGACCTCCTACGAGCAGTACTTC	CASTPRGQGTSYEQYF
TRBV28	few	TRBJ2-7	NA	TGTGCCAGCAGTTTTGCGGGTTGGGACGAGCAGTACTTC	CASSFAGWDEQYF
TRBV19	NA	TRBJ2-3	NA	TGTGCCAGTAGTAGGTTCCAGACAAGTACTAGCACAGATACGCAGTATTTT	CASSRFQTSTSTDTQYF
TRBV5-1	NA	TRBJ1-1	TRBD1	TGCGCCAGCAGCACCGGGACAGGCCCTACAGCTTTCTTT	CASSTGTGPTAFF
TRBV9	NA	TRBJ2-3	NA	TGTGCCAGCAGCGCGGACGGCAGGGGCACAGATACGCAGTATTTT	CASSADGRGTDTQYF
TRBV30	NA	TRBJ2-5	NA	TGTGCCTGGAGTGCCCGGGAGACCCAGTACTTC	CAWSARETQYF
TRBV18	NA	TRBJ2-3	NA	TGTGCCAGCTCATCTCCTAGTTCAGATACGCAGTATTTT	CASSSPSSDTQYF
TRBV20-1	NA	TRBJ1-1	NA	TGCAGTGCTAGTCACGGGGGGCCCACTGAAGCTTTCTTT	CSASHGGPTEAFF
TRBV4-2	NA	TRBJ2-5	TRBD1	TGTGCCAGCAGCCAAGAAGGGACAGGGTTAGCGCAGACCCAGTACTTC	CASSQEGTGLAQTQYF
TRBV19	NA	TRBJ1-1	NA	TGTGCCAGTAGTATACGGGGGGTGAACACTGAAGCTTTCTTT	CASSIRGVNTEAFF
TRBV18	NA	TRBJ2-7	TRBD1	TGTGCCAGCTCCCGTACGGGACAGAGCTCTTCTGCCGTATCCTACGAGCAGTACTTC	CASSRTGQSSSAVSYEQYF
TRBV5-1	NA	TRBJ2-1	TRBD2	TGCGCCAGCAGCTTCAAGCGGGACGAGCAGTTCTTC	CASSFKRDEQFF
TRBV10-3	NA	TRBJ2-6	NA	TGTGCCACCCGTCTGTCTGGGGCCAACGTCCTGACTTTC	CATRLSGANVLTF
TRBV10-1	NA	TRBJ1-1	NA	TGCGCCAGCAGTCTTAACCGGGGGATGAACACTGAAGCTTTCTTT	CASSLNRGMNTEAFF
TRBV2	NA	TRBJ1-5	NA	TGTGCCAGCAGACAGGGTGCGGATCAGCCCCAGCATTTT	CASRQGADQPQHF
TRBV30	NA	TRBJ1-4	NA	TGTGCCTGGAGTAGGCTAGGAACGGAAAAACTGTTTTTT	CAWSRLGTEKLFF
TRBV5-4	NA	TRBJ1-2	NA	TGTGCCAGCAGCGACCCGGACAGCTTGTATGGCTACACCTTC	CASSDPDSLYGYTF
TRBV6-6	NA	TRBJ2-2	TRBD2	TGTGCCAGCAGTTACGCGGCGGGAGGGCCAGGGGAGCTGTTTTTT	CASSYAAGGPGELFF
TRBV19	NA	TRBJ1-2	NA	TGTGCCAGTAGTTCCCACCGAGACAGGAACTATGGCTACACCTTC	CASSSHRDRNYGYTF
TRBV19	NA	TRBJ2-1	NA	TGTGCCAGTAGTACCGACAGCTACAATGAGCAGTTCTTC	CASSTDSYNEQFF
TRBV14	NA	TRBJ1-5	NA	TGTGCCAGCAGCCAAGACAGGGGACAGCCCCAGCATTTT	CASSQDRGQPQHF
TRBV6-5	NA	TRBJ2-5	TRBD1	TGTGCCAGCAGGCCCTCAGGGGGCCGAGAGACCCAGTACTTC	CASRPSGGRETQYF
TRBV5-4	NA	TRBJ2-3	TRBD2	TGTGCCAGCAGCTTGCTGGGACTAGCGGGGGGCGTTGCAGATACGCAGTATTTT	CASSLLGLAGGVADTQYF
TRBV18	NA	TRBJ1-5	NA	TGTGCCAGCTCACACCAGCGACAGTCTCCGATCAATCAGCCCCAGCATTTT	CASSHQRQSPINQPQHF
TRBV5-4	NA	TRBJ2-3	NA	TGTGCCAGCCTAGGCAGGGGTACAGATACGCAGTATTTT	CASLGRGTDTQYF
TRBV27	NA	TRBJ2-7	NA	TGTGCCAGCAGTACCGTGACAGAGTCGCCCTACGAGCAGTACTTC	CASSTVTESPYEQYF
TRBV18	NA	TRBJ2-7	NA	TGTGCCAGCTCACCACCGGGTAGCGGATGGCAGTACTTC	CASSPPGSGWQYF
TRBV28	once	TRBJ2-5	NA	TGTGCCAGCACCCGGGAGACCCAGTACTTC	CASTRETQYF
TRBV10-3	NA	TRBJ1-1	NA	TGTGCCATCAGTGATGGGGGGTCTGAAGCTTTCTTT	CAISDGGSEAFF